This T cell receptor (beta chain) comes out of a study of human versus mouse CDR3 diversity and MHC coevolution. Only one count was recorded for this clone. TCRdb keeps only in-frame clones here, not all; method: immunoSEQ multiplex PCR. The data hold 50,000 to 65,000 clones, with around 94% observed a single time. The source of this sequence is a person aged 55 to 70 in good health. Material: naive CD4+ T cells from blood. Indicated subset: CD45RO-negative CD62L-positive naive CD4 T cells.

CDR3 sequence (DNA): TGTGCCAGCAGCCCGGGACTAGCGGGAGGGCCTAATGAGCAGTTCTTC. Translation: CASSPGLAGGPNEQFF. This chain connects TRBV7-8 to TRBJ2-1; 16 bases line up with TRBD2. V lost 5 bases, J lost 7 bases, and 5 bases stayed unmatched. Germline V gene lookup returns CDR1 SGHVS and CDR2 FQNEAQ. The CDR3 loop spans 16 amino acids.